Detailed here is one TCR beta chain. These data originate in a study of technical replicates of blood from a handful of donors. Germline V gene data show CDR1 as SGHDN and CDR2 as FVKESK. Trimming took 1 base from V and 2 from J; bases not matched to a gene: 3. The CDR3 has 15 residues. Repertoires were generated with immunoSEQ multiplex PCR, while TCRdb's copy carries only in-frame clones and drops some. The repertoire has more than 65,000 clones, around 94% of them found once; the top ten carry less than 0.3%. This TCR was recovered from a human donor in good health. Material: T cells isolated from PBMCs. This rearrangement joins TRBV14 to TRBJ2-3; TRBD2 aligns across 7 bases. The CDR3 sequence is CASSQVAGLTDTQYF. The CDR3 coding sequence is TGTGCCAGCAGCCAAGTAGCGGGTCTCACAGATACGCAGTATTTT.